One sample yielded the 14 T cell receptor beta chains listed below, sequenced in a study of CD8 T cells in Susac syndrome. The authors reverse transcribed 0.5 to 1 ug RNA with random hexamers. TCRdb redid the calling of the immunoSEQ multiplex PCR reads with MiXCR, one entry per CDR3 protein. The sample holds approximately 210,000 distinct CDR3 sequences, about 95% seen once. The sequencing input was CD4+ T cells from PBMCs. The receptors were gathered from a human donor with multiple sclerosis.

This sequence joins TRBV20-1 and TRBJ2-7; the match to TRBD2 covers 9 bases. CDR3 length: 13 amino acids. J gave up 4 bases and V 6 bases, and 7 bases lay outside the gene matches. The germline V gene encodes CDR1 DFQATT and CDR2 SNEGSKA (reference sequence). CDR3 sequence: CSAHSGSGYEQYF. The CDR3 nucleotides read TGCAGTGCACATAGCGGGAGCGGGTACGAGCAGTACTTC.

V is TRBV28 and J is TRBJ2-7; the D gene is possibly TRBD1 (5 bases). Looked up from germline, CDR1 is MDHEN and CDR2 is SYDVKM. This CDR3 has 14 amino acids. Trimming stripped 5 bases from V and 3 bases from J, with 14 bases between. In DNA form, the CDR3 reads TGTGCCAGCAGTACCCCAGGGAATATCTACGAGCAGTACTTC. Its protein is CASSTPGNIYEQYF.

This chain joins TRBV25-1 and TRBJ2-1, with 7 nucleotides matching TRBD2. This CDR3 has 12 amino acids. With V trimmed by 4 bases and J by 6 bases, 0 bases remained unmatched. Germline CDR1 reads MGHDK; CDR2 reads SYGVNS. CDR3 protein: CASSGTSNEQFF. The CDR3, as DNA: TGTGCCAGCAGTGGGACTAGCAATGAGCAGTTCTTC.

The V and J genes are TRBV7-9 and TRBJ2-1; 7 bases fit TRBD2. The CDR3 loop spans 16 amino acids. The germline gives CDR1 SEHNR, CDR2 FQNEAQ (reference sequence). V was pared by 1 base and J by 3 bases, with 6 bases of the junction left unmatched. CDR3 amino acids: CASSLGASGLYNEQFF. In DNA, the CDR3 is TGTGCCAGCAGCTTAGGGGCTAGCGGTCTCTACAATGAGCAGTTCTTC.

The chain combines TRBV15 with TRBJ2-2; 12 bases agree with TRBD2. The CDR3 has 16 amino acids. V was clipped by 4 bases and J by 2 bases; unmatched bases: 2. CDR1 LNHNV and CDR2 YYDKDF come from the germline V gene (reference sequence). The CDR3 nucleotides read TGTGCCACCAGCAACGGACTAGCGGGAAACACCGGGGAGCTGTTTTTT. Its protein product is CATSNGLAGNTGELFF.

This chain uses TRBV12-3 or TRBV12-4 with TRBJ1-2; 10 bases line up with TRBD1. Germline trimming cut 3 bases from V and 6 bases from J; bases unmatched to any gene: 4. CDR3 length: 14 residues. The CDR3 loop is CASSLGGQGHGYTF. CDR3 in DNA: TGTGCCAGCAGTTTGGGGGGACAGGGGCATGGCTACACCTTC.

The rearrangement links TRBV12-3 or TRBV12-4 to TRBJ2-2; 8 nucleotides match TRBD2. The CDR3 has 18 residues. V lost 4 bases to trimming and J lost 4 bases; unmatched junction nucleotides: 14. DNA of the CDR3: TGTGCCAGCAGTTCCCCATTCTCGACTAGCGTTAGCACCGGGGAGCTGTTTTTT. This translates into CASSSPFSTSVSTGELFF.

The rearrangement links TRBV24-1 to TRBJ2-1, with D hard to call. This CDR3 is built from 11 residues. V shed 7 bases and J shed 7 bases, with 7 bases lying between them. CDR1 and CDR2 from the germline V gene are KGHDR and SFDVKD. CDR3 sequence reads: CATSHSNEQFF. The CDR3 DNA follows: TGTGCCACCAGCCACTCTAATGAGCAGTTCTTC.

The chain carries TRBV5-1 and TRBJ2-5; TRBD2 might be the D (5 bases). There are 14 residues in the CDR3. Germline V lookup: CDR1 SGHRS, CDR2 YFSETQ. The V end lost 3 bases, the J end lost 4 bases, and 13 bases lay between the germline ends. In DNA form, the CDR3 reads TGCGCCAGCAGCTACGGGATTCTAGCAGAGACCCAGTACTTC. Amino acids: CASSYGILAETQYF.

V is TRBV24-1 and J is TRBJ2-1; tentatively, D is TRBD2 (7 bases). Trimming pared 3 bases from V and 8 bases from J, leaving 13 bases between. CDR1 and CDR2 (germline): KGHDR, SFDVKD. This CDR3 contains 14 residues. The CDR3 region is CATSDPRGADEQFF. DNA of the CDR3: TGTGCCACCAGTGATCCACGGGGGGCCGATGAGCAGTTCTTC.

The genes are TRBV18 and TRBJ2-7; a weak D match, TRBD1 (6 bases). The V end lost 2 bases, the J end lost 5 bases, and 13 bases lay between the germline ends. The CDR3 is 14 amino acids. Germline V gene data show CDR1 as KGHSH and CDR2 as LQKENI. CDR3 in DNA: TGTGCCAGCTCACCATTGGACAGCTCGAACGAGCAGTACTTC. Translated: CASSPLDSSNEQYF.

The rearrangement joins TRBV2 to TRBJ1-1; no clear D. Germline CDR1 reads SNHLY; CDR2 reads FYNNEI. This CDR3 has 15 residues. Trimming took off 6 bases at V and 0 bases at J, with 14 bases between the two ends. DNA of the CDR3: TGTGCCAGCAGCGGGAGGAGGAGCATGAACACTGAAGCTTTCTTT. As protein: CASSGRRSMNTEAFF.

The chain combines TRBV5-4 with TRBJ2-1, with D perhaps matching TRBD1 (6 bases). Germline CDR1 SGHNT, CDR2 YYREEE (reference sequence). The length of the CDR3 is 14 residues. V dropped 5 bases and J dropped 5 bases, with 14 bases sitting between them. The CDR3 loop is CASRRDTLNNEQFF. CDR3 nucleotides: TGTGCCAGCAGAAGGGACACCCTGAACAATGAGCAGTTCTTC.

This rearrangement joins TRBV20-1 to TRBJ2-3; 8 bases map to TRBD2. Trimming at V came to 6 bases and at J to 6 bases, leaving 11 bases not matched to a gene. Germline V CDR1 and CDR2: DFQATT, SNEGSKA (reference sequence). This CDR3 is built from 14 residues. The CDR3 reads CSAHLSGSGDTQYF. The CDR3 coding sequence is TGCAGTGCACACCTAAGCGGGAGTGGGGATACGCAGTATTTT.